Below are 25 T cell receptor beta chains sequenced from a single sample in a study of CD8 T cells in Susac syndrome. Random hexamers served to reverse transcribe roughly 0.45 to 1 ug RNA. TCRdb re-called the immunoSEQ multiplex PCR reads with MiXCR, one entry per CDR3 protein. The sample records hundreds of thousands of distinct CDR3 sequences, approximately 85% being singletons. The specimen sequenced was CD8+ T cells from PBMCs. Receptors were obtained from a human donor with multiple sclerosis.

The chain uses TRBV7-3 and TRBJ1-1, with no clear D. V shed 1 base and J shed 6 bases, with 9 bases lying between them. The CDR3 has 13 residues. Per the germline V gene, CDR1 is SGHTA and CDR2 is FQGTGA. CDR3 DNA: TGTGCCAGCAGCTTAAACGAAGCTTCTGAAGCTTTCTTT. Encoded protein: CASSLNEASEAFF.

The rearrangement uses TRBV20-1 and TRBJ2-7; TRBD1 is a possible D gene (6 bases). This CDR3 spans 15 amino acids. Germline V gene data show CDR1 as DFQATT and CDR2 as SNEGSKA (reference sequence). V shed 3 bases and J shed 4 bases, with 19 bases lying between them. Here the CDR3 reads CSARTPRDTTYEQYF. CDR3 sequence (DNA): TGCAGTGCTAGGACGCCCCGGGACACGACATACGAGCAGTACTTC.

This chain links TRBV4-1 with TRBJ2-7; 9 bases are shared with TRBD2. V lost 2 bases to trimming and J lost 3 bases; unmatched junction nucleotides: 2. The germline V gene encodes CDR1 MGHRA and CDR2 YSYEKL. The CDR3 covers 14 residues. Written as DNA, the CDR3 is TGCGCCAGCAGCCAACAGCGGGAGGACTACGAGCAGTACTTC. It is translated as CASSQQREDYEQYF.

The chain couples TRBV4-1 to TRBJ2-2, with D hard to call. CDR3 length: 15 amino acids. The V end lost 1 base, the J end lost 4 bases, and 10 bases lay between the germline ends. Germline lookup yields CDR1 MGHRA and CDR2 YSYEKL. The CDR3, as DNA: TGCGCCAGCAGCCAAGGGCTAGATGGCACCGGGGAGCTGTTTTTT. Amino acids: CASSQGLDGTGELFF.

This chain joins TRBV6-5 and TRBJ1-6; tentatively, D is TRBD1 (6 bases). V was pared by 4 bases and J by 10 bases, with 14 bases between. The CDR3 sequence is 14 residues long. Germline-derived CDR1 and CDR2 are MNHEY and SVGAGI. The CDR3 nucleotides are TGTGCCAGCAGTTTCATAGGGGGAAGCTCACCCCTCCACTTT. This codes for CASSFIGGSSPLHF.

This clonotype has a single count. J is TRBJ2-1 and V is TRBV27; D may be TRBD2 (5 bases). Trimming left V 2 bases short and J 6 bases short, with 14 bases between. The CDR3 length is 15 residues. The germline V gene encodes CDR1 MNHEY and CDR2 SMNVEV (reference sequence). The CDR3 bases are TGTGCCAGCAGTTTAGTGAGCGGCAAAGGCAATGAGCAGTTCTTC. The encoded protein is CASSLVSGKGNEQFF.

The chain recombines TRBV4-1 with TRBJ2-7; D call uncertain. This CDR3 contains 13 residues. Germline CDR1 reads MGHRA; CDR2 reads YSYEKL. Trimming stripped 0 bases from V and 7 bases from J, with 10 bases between. CDR3 loop: CASSQELYREQYF. DNA of the CDR3: TGCGCCAGCAGCCAAGAGTTGTACCGTGAGCAGTACTTC.

The chain is built from TRBV6-1 and TRBJ2-7, with TRBD1 identical over 7 bases. V was pared by 2 bases and J by 1 base, with 5 bases of the junction left unmatched. The CDR3 runs to 15 residues. Germline V gene sequence: CDR1 MNHNS, CDR2 SASEGT. CDR3 DNA: TGTGCCAGCAGTGAAAGGGACAGATATTCCTACGAGCAGTACTTC. Its protein product is CASSERDRYSYEQYF.

The chain uses TRBV19 and TRBJ2-7; a possible D gene is TRBD2 (6 bases). This CDR3 has 15 amino acids. Germline loops: CDR1 LNHDA, CDR2 SQIVND (reference sequence). V dropped 3 bases and J dropped 6 bases, with 18 bases sitting between them. The CDR3 DNA reads as TGTGCCAGTAGTATTCTAAACTTGGAGGGAGCCGAGCAGTACTTC. Encoded protein: CASSILNLEGAEQYF. The full variable domain, completed using reference TRBV19 and TRBJ2-7, is DGGITQSPKYLFRKEGQNVTLSCEQNLNHDAMYWYRQDPGQGLRLIYYSQIVNDFQKGDIAEGYSVSREKKESFPLTVTSAQKNPTAFYLCASSILNLEGAEQYFGPGTRLTVT.

The CDR3 reads CASRETGLQPQHF. DNA of the CDR3: TGTGCCAGCAGGGAGACAGGGCTTCAGCCCCAGCATTTT. The chain uses TRBV12-3 or TRBV12-4 and TRBJ1-5; TRBD1 aligns across 7 bases. The CDR3 is made up of 13 amino acids. The trim removed 6 bases at V and 6 bases at J, leaving 5 bases unmatched.

The chain combines TRBV27 with TRBJ2-1; no clear D. This CDR3 has 15 amino acids. Per germline, CDR1 MNHEY and CDR2 SMNVEV (reference sequence). Trimming cost V 1 base and J 8 bases, with 15 bases left between them. Written as DNA, the CDR3 is TGTGCCAGCAGTTTATTGGCAGGCACACGGGATGAGCAGTTCTTC. This codes for CASSLLAGTRDEQFF.

This sequence joins TRBV7-8 and TRBJ2-2; maybe TRBD1 (5 bases). V dropped 3 bases and J dropped 4 bases, with 12 bases sitting between them. CDR3 length: 15 amino acids. Germline V gene data show CDR1 as SGHVS and CDR2 as FQNEAQ. The CDR3 sequence is CASSLMGRGTGELFF. The CDR3 DNA is TGTGCCAGCAGCTTGATGGGAAGGGGCACCGGGGAGCTGTTTTTT.

The CDR3 reads CASSQGSYEAYEQYF. DNA of the CDR3: TGCGCCAGCAGCCAAGGTTCGTATGAAGCCTACGAGCAGTACTTC. The chain recombines TRBV4-1 with TRBJ2-7; D ambiguous. Between the trimmed V and J ends, which lost 1 base and 2 bases, there was a span of 12 bases. This CDR3 is 15 amino acids long. Germline V gene data show CDR1 as MGHRA and CDR2 as YSYEKL.

This chain links TRBV6-5 with TRBJ1-4; no reliable D call. The CDR3 has 14 amino acids. V lost 0 bases and J lost 8, with 10 bases in between. From germline, CDR1 is MNHEY and CDR2 SVGAGI. The CDR3 coding sequence is TGTGCCAGCAGTTACTCGGGGTTGGAGGAAAAACTGTTTTTT. Its translation is CASSYSGLEEKLFF.

The J gene is TRBJ2-5, the V gene TRBV6-6; TRBD2 might be the D (6 bases). The germline V gene has CDR1 MNHNY and CDR2 SVGAGI (reference sequence). The CDR3 length is 15 residues. V lost 2 bases, J lost 2 bases, and 12 bases lay in between. CDR3 sequence: CASSYVLAEQETQYF. The CDR3 region has the DNA TGTGCCAGCAGTTACGTGTTAGCGGAACAAGAGACCCAGTACTTC.

V is TRBV28 and J is TRBJ2-2; possible D gene TRBD2, 6 bases. CDR1 and CDR2 from the germline V gene are MDHEN and SYDVKM. The ends were cut back, 7 bases at V and 0 bases at J, with 18 bases in the middle. This CDR3 has 17 amino acids. The CDR3 coding sequence is TGTGCCAGCATGGGGACTCCCCCCGCCGCGAACACCGGGGAGCTGTTTTTT. This codes for CASMGTPPAANTGELFF.

The gene calls are TRBV27 and TRBJ2-2; D gene ambiguous. This CDR3 is built from 14 residues. V was shortened by 6 bases and J by 10 bases, with 18 bases between the two germline ends. The germline CDR1 and CDR2 sequences are MNHEY and SMNVEV (reference sequence). This CDR3 is CASSPTGSPLELFF. CDR3 bases: TGTGCCAGCAGCCCTACGGGCAGCCCCTTGGAGCTGTTTTTT.

This chain links TRBV30 with TRBJ2-5; perhaps TRBD1 as D (6 bases). Germline CDR1 reads GTSNPN; CDR2 reads SVGIG (reference sequence). This CDR3 has 16 residues. V was pared by 0 bases and J by 3 bases, with 17 bases between. The CDR3 region has the DNA TGTGCCTGGAGTGTACGTTTGTCCGGGACAAAAGAGACCCAGTACTTC. It encodes CAWSVRLSGTKETQYF.

J is TRBJ2-7 and V is TRBV27; TRBD2 agrees at 10 bases. CDR3 length: 15 residues. With 1 base clipped from V and 6 bases from J, the junction kept 6 bases outside the gene matches. CDR1 and CDR2 (germline): MNHEY, SMNVEV (reference sequence). Here the CDR3 DNA reads TGTGCCAGCAGTTTATTGGCTAGCGGGAGTCGCGAGCAGTACTTC. It yields the protein CASSLLASGSREQYF.

This rearrangement joins TRBV12-3 or TRBV12-4 to TRBJ1-1; D uncertain. Trimming took 3 bases from V and 7 from J, leaving 18 bases between them. CDR3 length: 15 residues. The CDR3 here is CASSFSVFLGIEAFF. DNA for the CDR3: TGTGCCAGCAGTTTCTCCGTCTTTTTGGGGATTGAAGCTTTCTTT.

The chain links TRBV2 to TRBJ2-5; D may be TRBD2 (7 bases). This CDR3 comprises 15 residues. Germline loops: CDR1 SNHLY, CDR2 FYNNEI. The V end was cut by 7 bases, the J end by 5 bases, with 20 bases between. The CDR3 DNA reads as TGTGCCAGCATCTGGGGAGGGGGGCAAATCGAGACCCAGTACTTC. Protein: CASIWGGGQIETQYF.

The gene calls are TRBV5-1 and TRBJ2-1; D is unresolved. There are 13 residues in the CDR3. The V gene lost 3 bases and the J gene lost 0 bases, with 4 bases spanning the gap. Germline assignment: CDR1 SGHRS and CDR2 YFSETQ. The CDR3 nucleotides read TGCGCCAGCAGCTGGTCCTCCTACAATGAGCAGTTCTTC. Residues: CASSWSSYNEQFF.

Here the CDR3 reads CASSENTSSYNEQFF. CDR3 DNA: TGTGCCAGCAGTGAAAATACTAGCTCCTACAATGAGCAGTTCTTC. The chain combines TRBV2 with TRBJ2-1; D is perhaps TRBD2 (5 bases). CDR3 length equals 15 residues. Germline CDR1 SNHLY, CDR2 FYNNEI. V dropped 2 bases and J dropped 0 bases, with 8 bases sitting between them.

V and J are TRBV29-1 and TRBJ1-2; the match to TRBD1 covers 7 bases. Trimming at V came to 6 bases and at J to 4 bases, leaving 14 bases not matched to a gene. Germline values: CDR1 SQVTM, CDR2 ANQGSEA. The CDR3 length is 15 residues. In DNA form, the CDR3 reads TGCAGCGTCCTCGGTGAAGGGGGCGCTTCCTATGGCTACACCTTC. This codes for CSVLGEGGASYGYTF.

The chain carries TRBV6-5 and TRBJ1-2, with unresolved D. The germline V gene has CDR1 MNHEY and CDR2 SVGAGI. The CDR3 runs to 13 residues. Trimming took 4 bases from V and 10 from J, leaving 16 bases between them. The CDR3 sequence is CASSSEGHLVYTF. As DNA, the CDR3 is TGTGCCAGCAGTTCAGAGGGCCACCTGGTCTACACCTTC.